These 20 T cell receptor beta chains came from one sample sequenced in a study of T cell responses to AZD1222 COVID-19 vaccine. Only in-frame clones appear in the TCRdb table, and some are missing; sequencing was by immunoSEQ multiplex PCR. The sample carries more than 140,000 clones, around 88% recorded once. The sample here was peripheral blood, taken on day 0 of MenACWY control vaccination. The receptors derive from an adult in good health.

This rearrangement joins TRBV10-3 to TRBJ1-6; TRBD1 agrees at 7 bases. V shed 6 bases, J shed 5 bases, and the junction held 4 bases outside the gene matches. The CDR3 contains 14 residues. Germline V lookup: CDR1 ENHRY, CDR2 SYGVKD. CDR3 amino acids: CAIRTGQHNSPLHF. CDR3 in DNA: TGTGCCATCAGGACGGGACAGCATAATTCACCCCTCCACTTT.

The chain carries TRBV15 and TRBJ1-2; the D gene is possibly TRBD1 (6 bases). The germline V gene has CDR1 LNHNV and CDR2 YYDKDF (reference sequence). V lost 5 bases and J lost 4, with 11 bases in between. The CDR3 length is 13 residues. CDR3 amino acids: CATSPGQIYGYTF. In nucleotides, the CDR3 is TGTGCCACCAGCCCAGGACAGATCTATGGCTACACCTTC. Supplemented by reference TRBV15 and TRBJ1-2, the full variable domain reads DAMVIQNPRYQVTQFGKPVTLSCSQTLNHNVMYWYQQKSSQAPKLLFHYYDKDFNNEADTPDNFQSRRPNTSFCFLDIRSPGLGDTAMYLCATSPGQIYGYTFGSGTRLTVV.

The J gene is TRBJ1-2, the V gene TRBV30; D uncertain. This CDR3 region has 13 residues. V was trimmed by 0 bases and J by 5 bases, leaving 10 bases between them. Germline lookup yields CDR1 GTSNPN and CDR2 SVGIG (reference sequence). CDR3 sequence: CAWSVNILYGYTF. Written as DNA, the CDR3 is TGTGCCTGGAGTGTAAATATTTTATATGGCTACACCTTC.

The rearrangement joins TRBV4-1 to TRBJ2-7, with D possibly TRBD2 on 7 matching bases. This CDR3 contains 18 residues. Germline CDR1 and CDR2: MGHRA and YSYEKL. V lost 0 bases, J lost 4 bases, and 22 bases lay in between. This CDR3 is CASSQEVGGEGMRYEQYF. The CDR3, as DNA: TGCGCCAGCAGCCAAGAAGTAGGGGGGGAGGGAATGAGATACGAGCAGTACTTC.

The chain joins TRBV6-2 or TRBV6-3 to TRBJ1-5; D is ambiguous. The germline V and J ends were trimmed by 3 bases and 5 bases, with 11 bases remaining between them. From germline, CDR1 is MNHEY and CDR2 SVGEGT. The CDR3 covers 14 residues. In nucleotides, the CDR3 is TGTGCCAGCAGTTATATCCGGCAAGATCAGCCCCAGCATTTT. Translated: CASSYIRQDQPQHF.

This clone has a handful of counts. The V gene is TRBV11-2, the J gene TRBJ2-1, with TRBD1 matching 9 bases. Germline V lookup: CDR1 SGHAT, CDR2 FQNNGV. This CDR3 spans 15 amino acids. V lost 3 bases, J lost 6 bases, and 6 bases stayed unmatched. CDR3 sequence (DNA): TGTGCCAGCAGCTTGGACAGGGGTAATGGCAATGAGCAGTTCTTC. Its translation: CASSLDRGNGNEQFF.

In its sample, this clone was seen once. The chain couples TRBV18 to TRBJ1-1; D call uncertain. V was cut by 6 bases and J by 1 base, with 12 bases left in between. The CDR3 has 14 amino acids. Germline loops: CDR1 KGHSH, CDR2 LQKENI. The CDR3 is CASSSGGQNTEAFF. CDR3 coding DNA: TGTGCCAGCTCGTCGGGCGGGCAGAACACTGAAGCTTTCTTT.

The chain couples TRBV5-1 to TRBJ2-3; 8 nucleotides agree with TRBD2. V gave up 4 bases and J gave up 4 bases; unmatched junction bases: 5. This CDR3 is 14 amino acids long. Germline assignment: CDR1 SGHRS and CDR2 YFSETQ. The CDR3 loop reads CASSGLAGADTQYF. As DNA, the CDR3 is TGCGCCAGCAGCGGGCTAGCGGGTGCAGATACGCAGTATTTT.

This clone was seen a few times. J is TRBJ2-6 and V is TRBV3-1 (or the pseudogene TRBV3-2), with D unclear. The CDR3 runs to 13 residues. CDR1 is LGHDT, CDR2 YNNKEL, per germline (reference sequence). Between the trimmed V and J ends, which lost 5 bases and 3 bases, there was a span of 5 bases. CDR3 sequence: CASSSLGANVLTF. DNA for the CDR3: TGTGCCAGCAGCTCTCTTGGGGCCAACGTCCTGACTTTC.

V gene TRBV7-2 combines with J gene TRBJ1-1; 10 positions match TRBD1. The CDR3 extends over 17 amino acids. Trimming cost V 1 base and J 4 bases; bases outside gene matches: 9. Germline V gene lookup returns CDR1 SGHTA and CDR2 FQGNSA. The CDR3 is CASSLVETGGLGTEAFF. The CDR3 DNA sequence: TGTGCCAGCAGCTTAGTCGAGACAGGGGGCTTGGGCACTGAAGCTTTCTTT.

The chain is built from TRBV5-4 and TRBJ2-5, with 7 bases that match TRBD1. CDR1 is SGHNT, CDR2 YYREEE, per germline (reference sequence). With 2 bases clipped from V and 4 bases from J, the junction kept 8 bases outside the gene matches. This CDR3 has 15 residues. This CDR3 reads CASSLYRDRRETQYF. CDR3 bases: TGTGCCAGCAGCTTATACCGGGACAGAAGAGAGACCCAGTACTTC.

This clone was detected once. This chain's CDR3 is CASSWGYPQPQHF. CDR3 DNA: TGTGCCAGTAGTTGGGGGTATCCTCAGCCCCAGCATTTT. This chain joins TRBV19 and TRBJ1-5, with D perhaps TRBD1 (5 bases). The germline V and J ends were trimmed by 5 bases and 6 bases, with 11 bases remaining between them. Germline CDR1 reads LNHDA; CDR2 reads SQIVND (reference sequence). This CDR3 contains 13 residues.

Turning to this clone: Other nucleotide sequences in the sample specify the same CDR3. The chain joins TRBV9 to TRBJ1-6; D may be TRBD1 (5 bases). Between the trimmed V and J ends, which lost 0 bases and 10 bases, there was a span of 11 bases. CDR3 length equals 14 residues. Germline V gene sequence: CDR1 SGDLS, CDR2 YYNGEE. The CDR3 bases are TGTGCCAGCAGCGTAGATGGGGGGAACTCACCCCTCCACTTT. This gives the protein CASSVDGGNSPLHF.

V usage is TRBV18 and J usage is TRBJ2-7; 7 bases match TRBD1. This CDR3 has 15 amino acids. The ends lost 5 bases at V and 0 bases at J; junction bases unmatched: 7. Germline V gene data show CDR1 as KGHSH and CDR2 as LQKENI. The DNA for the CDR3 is TGTGCCAGCTCATCTGGACAGGCGATCTCCTACGAGCAGTACTTC. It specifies CASSSGQAISYEQYF.

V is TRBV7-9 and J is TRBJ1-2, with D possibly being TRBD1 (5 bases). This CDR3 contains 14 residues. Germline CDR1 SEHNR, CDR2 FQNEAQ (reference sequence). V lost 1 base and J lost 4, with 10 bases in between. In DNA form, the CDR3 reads TGTGCCAGCAGCTTAGAAGTGACAGTCTATGGCTACACCTTC. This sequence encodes CASSLEVTVYGYTF. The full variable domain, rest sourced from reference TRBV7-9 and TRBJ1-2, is DTGVSQNPRHKITKRGQNVTFRCDPISEHNRLYWYRQTLGQGPEFLTYFQNEAQLEKSRLLSDRFSAERPKGSFSTLEIQRTEQGDSAMYLCASSLEVTVYGYTFGSGTRLTVV.

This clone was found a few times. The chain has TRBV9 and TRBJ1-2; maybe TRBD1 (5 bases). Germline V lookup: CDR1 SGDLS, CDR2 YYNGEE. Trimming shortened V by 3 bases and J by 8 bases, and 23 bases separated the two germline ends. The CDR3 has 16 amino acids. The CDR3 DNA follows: TGTGCCAGCAGCGCGTCACCTCACAGACCGGGGGGAGGCTACACCTTC. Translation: CASSASPHRPGGGYTF.

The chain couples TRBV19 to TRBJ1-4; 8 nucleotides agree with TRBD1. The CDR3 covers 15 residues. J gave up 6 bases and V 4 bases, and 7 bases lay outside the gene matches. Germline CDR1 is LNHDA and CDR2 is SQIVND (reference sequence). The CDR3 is CASSSPGGAYEKLFF. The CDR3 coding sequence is TGTGCCAGTAGTAGTCCAGGGGGCGCGTATGAAAAACTGTTTTTT.

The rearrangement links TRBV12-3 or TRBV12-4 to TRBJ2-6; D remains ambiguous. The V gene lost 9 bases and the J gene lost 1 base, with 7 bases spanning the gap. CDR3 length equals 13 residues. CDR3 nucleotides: TGTGCCAGTTTTAGTTCTGGGGCCAACGTCCTGACTTTC. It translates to CASFSSGANVLTF.

The CDR3 spells CATWTGGGETEAFF. The DNA for the CDR3 is TGTGCCACCTGGACGGGGGGAGGGGAAACTGAAGCTTTCTTT. The chain has TRBV10-3 and TRBJ1-1, with D possibly TRBD1 on 5 matching bases. Trimming took off 10 bases at V and 5 bases at J, with 20 bases between the two ends. CDR3 size: 14 residues. CDR1 and CDR2 (germline): ENHRY, SYGVKD.

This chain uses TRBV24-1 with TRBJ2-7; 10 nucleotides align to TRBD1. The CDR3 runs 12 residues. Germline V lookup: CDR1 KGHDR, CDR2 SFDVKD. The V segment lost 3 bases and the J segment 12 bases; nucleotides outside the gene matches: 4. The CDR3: CATSDGTGEPYF. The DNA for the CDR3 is TGTGCCACCAGTGATGGGACAGGGGAACCGTACTTC.